Here is one TCR beta chain with its context. Its specificity is unknown. These data come from a study of T cell responses to AZD1222 COVID-19 vaccine. Whole-study results and caveats: Clonal diversity may have been underestimated in mostly white British donors.

The germline gives CDR1 MNHEY, CDR2 SMNVEV (reference sequence). CDR3 length: 14 amino acids. V dropped 3 bases and J dropped 6; count of bases not matched to a gene: 6. Assay used: immunoSEQ multiplex PCR; TCRdb lists only in-frame clones, some missing. The sample yields around 56,000 clones, 89% seen once. Material: peripheral blood, obtained 28 days after the second AZD1222 dose. The clonotype originates from an adult who received the AZD1222 COVID-19 vaccine. The rearrangement links TRBV27 to TRBJ2-3, with 7 nucleotides matching TRBD1. The CDR3 DNA reads as TGTGCCAGCAGTTTTGACAGGGCCTCGGATACGCAGTATTTT. It encodes CASSFDRASDTQYF.